This T cell receptor (beta chain) was documented in a study of blood T cell repertoires in COVID-19. Study in general: Both acute and convalescent COVID-19 samples were obtained from the United States, Italy and Spain. The analysed material was cDNA or gDNA that came from T cells, B-cell-depleted T cells, or PBMCs.

CDR3 size: 16 residues. The germline gives CDR1 SGHRS, CDR2 YFSETQ. The junction had 11 bases not matched to a gene; V was cut back by 4 bases and J by 6 bases. Methods used by the authors: Amplifying reference gene primers gave estimates of nucleated cell counts. Sequencing used immunoSEQ multiplex PCR; TCRdb keeps in-frame clones, though not all of them. V and J calls and clone size are copied from that table; D and trimming were computed from the DNA. The repertoire has 80,000 to 100,000 clones, about 89% of them found once; the top ten carry about 1.8%. V and J are TRBV5-1 and TRBJ2-7, with TRBD2 identical over 12 bases. The sequence was collected from a human donor with active COVID-19. The donor label of this sample is uncertain. The sequenced sample was peripheral blood. In DNA form, the CDR3 reads TGCGCCAGCAGCCTGGGACTAGCGGGCACGGTGGGCGAGCAGTACTTC. Translated: CASSLGLAGTVGEQYF.